The clone carrying this TCR beta chain has more than one count but fewer than ten. What it binds is not known. These data are taken from a study of CD8 T cells in ankylosing spondylitis. Library preparation for TCR beta used quantitative 5'-RACE with molecular barcodes. One entry per CDR3 protein, called by TCRdb with MiXCR from the 5' RACE reads. The sample lists 330,000 or so distinct CDR3 sequences, 7.5% to 9% occurring once. Study-wide results and caveats: Disease-linked clones were CD8+ and relatively rare in peripheral blood. About 8 highly homologous variants made up a TCR beta motif, and this motif appeared characteristic of ankylosing spondylitis blood.

Sequencing was performed on blood, either unsorted or a sorted T cell fraction (not recorded which). The clonotype originates from a male donor with ankylosing spondylitis.

The CDR3 loop is CASSPQVGIANTGELFF. In DNA form, the CDR3 reads TGTGCCAGCAGCCCCCAGGTGGGGATCGCGAACACCGGGGAGCTGTTTTTT. The V and J genes are TRBV7-3 and TRBJ2-2, with D uncertain. From germline, CDR1 is SGHTA and CDR2 FQGTGA. The germline V and J ends were trimmed by 5 bases and 0 bases, with 16 bases remaining between them. The CDR3 is made up of 17 amino acids.